This T cell receptor beta chain was documented in a study of shared clonotypes between healthy human individuals. Whole-study context: The cohort comprised a couple of women and a few men. Their ages spanned 18 to 49 years. Study-wide results and caveats: Among non-shared clonotypes, generation probabilities were lower than among those shared by all four donors. Memory subsets generally showed smaller estimated richness than naive subsets did.

This clone was counted once. Antigen: not known. Produced via immunoSEQ multiplex PCR; TCRdb's table is partial and in-frame only. Altogether about 2 million clones are present, roughly 94% being singletons, with the ten largest covering more than 0.9%. The V end lost 7 bases, the J end lost 3 bases, and 17 bases lay between the germline ends. Germline values: CDR1 SGHDT, CDR2 YYEEEE. The CDR3 length is 14 residues. Positively selected for CCR7, the CD45RO-negative cells used as naive CD8 cells excluded terminally differentiated effector memory CD45RA+ cells. All of the donors resided in Nashville, Tennessee, and each was a Caucasian adult.

This chain connects TRBV5-6 to TRBJ2-7; possible D gene TRBD2, 6 bases. The receptor was isolated from a man aged 18 to 35 in good health. Sequencing was carried out using naive CD8+ T cells sorted from blood. For the CDR3, the DNA is TGTGCCAGCGCATCAGGCGGGACCAACTACGAGCAGTACTTC. This gives the protein CASASGGTNYEQYF.